The 25 T cell receptor beta chains below all came from one sample that was sequenced in a study of T cells after yellow fever vaccination. TCRdb independently ran MiXCR on the 5' RACE reads; one entry per CDR3 protein. The table records some 27,000 distinct CDR3 sequences, 6% to 8% of them present only once. Source: PBMCs, either bulk or a sorted T-cell subset (CD4+, CD8+, memory, or dextramer-sorted; not recorded which), taken on the day of the yellow fever booster vaccination. The receptors shown here come from a young man who received the YFV17D yellow fever vaccine.

This clonotype occurred many times. The rearrangement uses TRBV14 and TRBJ2-2; TRBD2 matches at 9 bases. CDR3 length: 14 residues. V was clipped by 1 base and J by 6 bases; unmatched bases: 0. Per germline, CDR1 SGHDN and CDR2 FVKESK. DNA for the CDR3: TGTGCCAGCAGCCAAGTAGCGGGAGCCGGGGAGCTGTTTTTT. It encodes CASSQVAGAGELFF. The whole variable domain, remainder taken from reference TRBV14 and TRBJ2-2, is EAGVTQFPSHSVIEKGQTVTLRCDPISGHDNLYWYRRVMGKEIKFLLHFVKESKQDESGMPNNRFLAERTGGTYSTLKVQPAELEDSGVYFCASSQVAGAGELFFGEGSRLTVL.

The sample holds many counts of this clonotype. The chain uses TRBV5-1 and TRBJ1-6; D is ambiguous. Germline V gene data show CDR1 as SGHRS and CDR2 as YFSETQ. V lost 1 base, J lost 5 bases, and 7 bases lay in between. The CDR3 extends over 14 amino acids. CDR3 bases: TGCGCCAGCAGCTTGAGGGATAATAATTCACCCCTCCACTTT. Translated: CASSLRDNNSPLHF.

Remarks on this clonotype: A clone one base away is much larger, so this may be a read error. The chain joins TRBV29-1 to TRBJ2-3, with a tentative D call TRBD1 (5 bases). Trimming removed 7 bases at V and 0 bases at J, with 14 bases between. The CDR3 runs to 14 residues. Germline V lookup: CDR1 SQVTM, CDR2 ANQGSEA. The CDR3: CSARRGSSTDTQYF. Here the CDR3 DNA reads TGCAGCGCCAGAAGGGGATCTAGCACAGATACGCAGTATTTT.

This clonotype has ten or more counts. The chain employs TRBV29-1 and TRBJ2-3; D may be TRBD2 (6 bases). Germline CDR1 reads SQVTM; CDR2 reads ANQGSEA. Trimming removed 2 bases at V and 1 base at J, with 10 bases between. The CDR3 runs 14 residues. This chain's CDR3 is CSVELGGGTDTQYF. CDR3 coding DNA: TGCAGCGTTGAATTGGGGGGAGGCACAGATACGCAGTATTTT.

At least ten counts were recorded for this clonotype. The rearrangement uses TRBV20-1 and TRBJ1-4, with no clear D. CDR3 size: 13 residues. The germline V gene has CDR1 DFQATT and CDR2 SNEGSKA (reference sequence). Trimming stripped 6 bases from V and 5 bases from J, with 13 bases between. The CDR3 DNA is TGCAGTGCCGCACAGCGCATGAATGAAAAACTGTTTTTT. The encoded protein is CSAAQRMNEKLFF.

This clonotype has at least ten counts. This rearrangement joins TRBV12-3 or TRBV12-4 to TRBJ2-1; the D is unclear. This CDR3 is 14 amino acids long. Between the trimmed V and J ends, which lost 6 bases and 8 bases, there was a span of 17 bases. The CDR3 nucleotides read TGTGCCAGCAGCCAGTATGGCCCCACATATGAGCAGTTCTTC. It specifies CASSQYGPTYEQFF.

Concerning this clonotype itself: A clone one base away is much larger, so this may be a read error. The chain recombines TRBV10-3 with TRBJ2-2, with 10 bases that match TRBD1. The ends lost 10 bases at V and 7 bases at J; junction bases unmatched: 9. The germline V gene has CDR1 ENHRY and CDR2 SYGVKD. This CDR3 has 14 residues. CDR3: CATRTGGFIGELFF. CDR3 DNA: TGTGCCACTAGGACAGGGGGTTTCATCGGGGAGCTGTTTTTT.

This clonotype was counted ten times or more. The chain recombines TRBV20-1 with TRBJ2-3; 7 nucleotides align to TRBD1. This CDR3 spans 12 amino acids. The ends lost 6 bases at V and 1 base at J; junction bases unmatched: 1. Germline CDR1 reads DFQATT; CDR2 reads SNEGSKA (reference sequence). Written as DNA, the CDR3 is TGCAGTGCCACAGGGGGCACAGATACGCAGTATTTT. It codes for CSATGGTDTQYF.

This clonotype has a count of ten or more. The V and J genes are TRBV7-9 and TRBJ2-7; no clear D gene. From germline, CDR1 is SEHNR and CDR2 FQNEAQ (reference sequence). This CDR3 contains 14 residues. Trimming left V 1 base short and J 5 bases short, with 12 bases between. Written as DNA, the CDR3 is TGTGCCAGCAGCTTAGGGACGGTTTCCAACGAGCAGTACTTC. This sequence encodes CASSLGTVSNEQYF.

This clonotype showed up many times. V and J are TRBV12-3 or TRBV12-4 and TRBJ1-5; D is ambiguous. There are 15 residues in the CDR3. Trimming left V 1 base short and J 2 bases short, with 9 bases between. The DNA of the CDR3 is TGTGCCAGCAGTTTAGGGGCGGATGGCAATCAGCCCCAGCATTTT. It specifies CASSLGADGNQPQHF.

The table lists this clonotype with many counts. The chain couples TRBV12-3 or TRBV12-4 to TRBJ2-1; TRBD1 matches at 8 bases. The CDR3 loop spans 16 amino acids. The V and J ends lost 6 bases and 7 bases, in that order; junction bases with no gene match: 14. The CDR3 sequence is CASSRRDRSLVNEQFF. CDR3 DNA sequence: TGTGCCAGCAGCCGCCGGGACAGGAGTTTGGTAAATGAGCAGTTCTTC.

This clonotype was observed many times. V is TRBV2 and J is TRBJ2-7, with D unresolved. Germline lookup yields CDR1 SNHLY and CDR2 FYNNEI. The CDR3 totals 11 residues. Trimming pared 5 bases from V and 6 bases from J, leaving 8 bases between. The CDR3 reads CASSPLGEQYF. The CDR3 DNA is TGTGCCAGCAGTCCTCTCGGCGAGCAGTACTTC.

This clonotype has just a few counts. The chain employs TRBV5-5 and TRBJ2-7; the D gene is possibly TRBD2 (5 bases). The V end lost 0 bases, the J end lost 4 bases, and 11 bases lay between the germline ends. CDR3 length: 14 amino acids. Germline-derived CDR1 and CDR2 are SGHKS and YYEKEE (reference sequence). The CDR3 sequence is CASSLGLLVYEQYF. CDR3 DNA: TGTGCCAGCAGCTTGGGACTACTAGTATACGAGCAGTACTTC. Together with reference TRBV5-5 and TRBJ2-7, the CDR3 gives the full variable domain: DAGVTQSPTHLIKTRGQQVTLRCSPISGHKSVSWYQQVLGQGPQFIFQYYEKEERGRGNFPDRFSARQFPNYSSELNVNALLLGDSALYLCASSLGLLVYEQYFGPGTRLTVT.

Many counts were recorded for this clonotype. V and J are TRBV20-1 and TRBJ2-3; 11 nucleotides agree with TRBD2. V gave up 7 bases and J gave up 3 bases; unmatched junction bases: 9. CDR3 size: 15 residues. CDR1 and CDR2 from the germline V gene are DFQATT and SNEGSKA (reference sequence). The CDR3 sequence is CSGVGASGRTDTQYF. The CDR3 DNA sequence: TGCAGTGGGGTGGGTGCTAGCGGGAGGACAGATACGCAGTATTTT.

Ten or more counts support this clonotype. The chain joins TRBV6-2 or TRBV6-3 to TRBJ2-5; 7 nucleotides agree with TRBD2. The CDR3 has 15 residues. Germline V gene sequence: CDR1 MNHEY, CDR2 SVGEGT. With 6 bases clipped from V and 2 bases from J, the junction kept 9 bases outside the gene matches. The DNA for the CDR3 is TGTGCCAGCAGACCCAGCGGGATGAGACAAGAGACCCAGTACTTC. This sequence encodes CASRPSGMRQETQYF.

There are many counts of this clonotype. The chain has TRBV20-1 and TRBJ1-6; tentative D call: TRBD1 (5 bases). This CDR3 has 13 residues. Trimming stripped 5 bases from V and 8 bases from J, with 13 bases between. Germline V gene sequence: CDR1 DFQATT, CDR2 SNEGSKA (reference sequence). Written as DNA, the CDR3 is TGCAGTGCTGATGACAGAACCGATTCACCCCTCCACTTT. This gives the protein CSADDRTDSPLHF.

In this sample, this clonotype turned up many times. The V call is TRBV7-3, the J call TRBJ1-1, with D unresolved. V lost 3 bases and J lost 1, with 6 bases in between. This CDR3 region has 13 residues. Per the germline V gene, CDR1 is SGHTA and CDR2 is FQGTGA. As DNA, the CDR3 is TGTGCCAGCAGCTTGGTCACGAACACTGAAGCTTTCTTT. Translating it yields CASSLVTNTEAFF.

CDR3 in amino acids: CASSQEDETLYEQYF. CDR3 nucleotide sequence: TGTGCCAGCAGCCAAGAAGACGAAACCCTCTACGAGCAGTACTTC. The chain employs TRBV3-1 and TRBJ2-7; D is undetermined. The CDR3 consists of 15 residues. From germline, CDR1 is LGHDT and CDR2 YNNKEL (reference sequence). V lost 0 bases and J 3 bases, leaving 12 bases between the germline ends.

This rearrangement joins TRBV7-2 to TRBJ2-2, with no clear D. CDR1 and CDR2 from the germline V gene are SGHTA and FQGNSA. Trimming cost V 3 bases and J 4 bases, with 12 bases left between them. This CDR3 is 15 amino acids long. The CDR3: CASSFRVSGTGELFF. CDR3 DNA sequence: TGTGCCAGCAGCTTTCGAGTGTCTGGCACCGGGGAGCTGTTTTTT.

This clonotype was seen repeatedly, ten times or more. This chain joins TRBV7-7 and TRBJ1-5; tentatively, D is TRBD1 (5 bases). CDR1 is SSHAT and CDR2 is FNYEAQ in the germline V gene (reference sequence). The CDR3 runs 14 residues. The CDR3 nucleotides read TGTGCGAGAGACAGCGATTATAGCAATCAGCCCCAGCATTTT. This gives the protein CARDSDYSNQPQHF.

This clonotype has at least ten counts. CDR3 nucleotide sequence: TGCGCCAGCAGCCAAGAACATAACACCGGGGAGCTGTTTTTT. Residues: CASSQEHNTGELFF. This chain links TRBV4-3 with TRBJ2-2; D not resolved. V gave up 0 bases and J gave up 2 bases, with 4 bases separating them. The CDR3 runs to 14 residues. CDR1 is LGHNA, CDR2 YSLEER, per germline.

The V and J genes are TRBV7-2 and TRBJ2-7; D not resolved. CDR1 SGHTA and CDR2 FQGNSA come from the germline V gene. Trimming removed 5 bases at V and 0 bases at J, with 14 bases between. The CDR3 length is 15 residues. For the CDR3, the DNA is TGTGCCAGCAGCCCCGTAGGATCTAGCTCCTACGAGCAGTACTTC. The encoded protein is CASSPVGSSSYEQYF.

The table lists this clonotype with many counts. The J gene is TRBJ2-1, the V gene TRBV10-3, with D perhaps being TRBD1 or TRBD2 (5 bases each). Per the germline V gene, CDR1 is ENHRY and CDR2 is SYGVKD. V dropped 0 bases and J dropped 9 bases, with 15 bases sitting between them. This CDR3 region has 15 residues. The CDR3 sequence is CAISESGPLGTEQFF. As DNA, the CDR3 is TGTGCCATCAGTGAGTCGGGACCCCTCGGAACTGAGCAGTTCTTC.

This clonotype has at least ten counts. The V and J genes are TRBV29-1 and TRBJ2-1, with 13 bases aligning to TRBD2. CDR1 is SQVTM, CDR2 ANQGSEA, per germline. V dropped 6 bases and J dropped 15; count of bases not matched to a gene: 8. This CDR3 is 12 amino acids long. The CDR3 here is CSVYGLAGVGFF. The CDR3 nucleotides are TGCAGCGTCTACGGACTAGCGGGAGTTGGGTTCTTC.

This clonotype has at least ten counts. The V call is TRBV20-1, the J call TRBJ2-7, with 7 bases that match TRBD1. V gave up 5 bases and J gave up 2 bases; unmatched junction bases: 3. This CDR3 has 12 residues. Germline CDR1 and CDR2: DFQATT and SNEGSKA (reference sequence). CDR3 region: CSAEGTAYEQYF. The CDR3 DNA is TGCAGTGCTGAAGGGACAGCCTACGAGCAGTACTTC.